This T cell receptor (beta chain) is from a study of T cells in Graves' hyperthyroidism and ophthalmopathy. There were TCR beta CDR3 regions amplified from RNA transcripts. RT-PCR in the first round (using the HTBI primer set) targeted the TCR CDR3. MiXCR, run by TCRdb on the multiplex PCR reads, gives a single entry per CDR3 protein. The repertoire holds about 660,000 distinct CDR3 sequences, about 45% seen once, with under 8.5% in the top ten. Diagnosing involved the use of clinical symptoms, serum thyroxine and TRAb, thyroid ultrasound and orbital computed tomography. CDR1 is SQVTM, CDR2 ANQGSEA, per germline. Unmatched junction bases numbered 8, after V lost 8 bases and J lost 5 bases. This CDR3 spans 12 amino acids. Findings and limits, study-wide: Among thyroid clonotypes expanded above 0.001, most also appeared in blood. Ophthalmopathy prediction by the model preceded onset by a median 6.5 months. In the analysis, a 13 V-J model separated ophthalmopathy from stable hyperthyroidism.

To note about this clonotype: Its specificity is not known.

The clonotype was recovered from an adult man with Graves' disease, either hyperthyroidism or ophthalmopathy (not recorded which). V usage is TRBV29-1 and J usage is TRBJ2-5; TRBD2 matches 7 bases. Material for sequencing was peripheral blood or thyroid tissue (not recorded which). CDR3 sequence reads: CSLVGLLETQYF. DNA of the CDR3: TGCAGCTTGGTGGGACTATTGGAGACCCAGTACTTC.